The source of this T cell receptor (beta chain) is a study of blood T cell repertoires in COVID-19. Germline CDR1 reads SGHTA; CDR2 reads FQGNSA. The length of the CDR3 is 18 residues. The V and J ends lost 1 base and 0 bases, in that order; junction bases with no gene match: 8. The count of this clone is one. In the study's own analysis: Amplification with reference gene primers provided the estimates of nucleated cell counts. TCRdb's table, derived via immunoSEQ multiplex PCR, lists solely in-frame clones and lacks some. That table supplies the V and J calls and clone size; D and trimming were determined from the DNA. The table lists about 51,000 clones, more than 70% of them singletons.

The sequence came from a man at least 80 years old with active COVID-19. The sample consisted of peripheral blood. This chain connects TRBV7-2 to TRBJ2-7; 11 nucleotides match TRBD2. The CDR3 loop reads CASSLGNPGLAASYEQYF. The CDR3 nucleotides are TGTGCCAGCAGCTTAGGGAATCCGGGACTAGCGGCCTCCTACGAGCAGTACTTC. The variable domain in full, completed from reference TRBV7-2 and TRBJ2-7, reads GAGVSQSPSNKVTEKGKDVELRCDPISGHTALYWYRQSLGQGLEFLIYFQGNSAPDKSGLPSDRFSAERTGGSVSTLTIQRTQQEDSAVYLCASSLGNPGLAASYEQYFGPGTRLTVT.